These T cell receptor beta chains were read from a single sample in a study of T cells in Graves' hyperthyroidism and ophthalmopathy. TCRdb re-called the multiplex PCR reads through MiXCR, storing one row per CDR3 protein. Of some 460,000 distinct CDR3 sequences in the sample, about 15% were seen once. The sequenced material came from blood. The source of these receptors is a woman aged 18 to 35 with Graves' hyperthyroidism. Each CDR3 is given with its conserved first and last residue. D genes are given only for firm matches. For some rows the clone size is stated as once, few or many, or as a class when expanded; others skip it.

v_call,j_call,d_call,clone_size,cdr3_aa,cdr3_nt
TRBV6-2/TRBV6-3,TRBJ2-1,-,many,CASSSQPLSYNEQFF,TGTGCCAGCAGTTCTCAGCCTCTCTCCTACAATGAGCAGTTCTTC
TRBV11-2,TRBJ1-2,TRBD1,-,CASSLGDRSGYTF,TGTGCCAGCAGCTTAGGGGACAGGTCTGGCTACACCTTC
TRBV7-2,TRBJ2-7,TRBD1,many,CASSPGGRLSYEQYF,TGTGCCAGCAGCCCAGGGGGCAGACTCTCCTACGAGCAGTACTTC
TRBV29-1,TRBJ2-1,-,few,CSVANYNEQFF,TGCAGCGTTGCCAATTACAATGAGCAGTTCTTC
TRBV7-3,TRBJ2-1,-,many,CASSAPGLGNNEQFF,TGTGCCAGCAGCGCGCCGGGACTGGGGAACAATGAGCAGTTCTTC
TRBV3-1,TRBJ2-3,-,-,CASGGPSHLTDTQYF,TGTGCATCAGGCGGACCGTCACACCTCACAGATACGCAGTATTTT
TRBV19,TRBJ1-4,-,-,CASSPRNRRTTNEKLFF,TGTGCCAGTAGTCCCCGTAACCGGAGAACGACTAATGAAAAACTGTTTTTT
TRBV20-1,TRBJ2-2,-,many,CSARKQINTGELFF,TGCAGTGCGAGGAAGCAAATTAACACCGGGGAGCTGTTTTTT
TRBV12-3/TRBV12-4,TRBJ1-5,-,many,CASSFGWGGQPQHF,TGTGCCAGCAGTTTCGGCTGGGGAGGGCAGCCCCAGCATTTT
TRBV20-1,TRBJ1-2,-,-,CSARLLLSRAGYGYTF,TGCAGTGCTAGATTACTTCTGAGCAGGGCAGGCTATGGCTACACCTTC
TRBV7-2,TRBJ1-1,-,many,CASSLNLATEAFF,TGTGCCAGCAGCTTAAATTTGGCCACTGAAGCTTTCTTT
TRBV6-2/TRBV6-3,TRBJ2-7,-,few,CASTEFGEQYF,TGTGCCAGCACCGAATTCGGCGAGCAGTACTTC
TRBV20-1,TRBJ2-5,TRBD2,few,CSASILAGLETQYF,TGCAGTGCTAGCATACTAGCGGGACTTGAGACCCAGTACTTC
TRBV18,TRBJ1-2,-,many,CASSPGTGDYGYTF,TGTGCCAGCTCACCTGGGACTGGAGACTATGGCTACACCTTC
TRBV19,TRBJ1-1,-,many,CASSIAGLNTEAFF,TGTGCCAGTAGTATTGCAGGGCTGAACACTGAAGCTTTCTTT
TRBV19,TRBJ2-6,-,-,CASSIGDYSGANVLTF,TGTGCCAGTAGTATTGGCGATTACTCTGGGGCCAACGTCCTGACTTTC
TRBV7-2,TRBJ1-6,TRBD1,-,CASSSQFSAGGTIISPLHF,TGTGCCAGCAGCTCCCAGTTTTCGGCAGGGGGGACGATAATTTCACCCCTCCACTTT
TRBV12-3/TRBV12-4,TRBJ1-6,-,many,CASSLGRKYNSPLHF,TGTGCCAGCAGTTTGGGTCGGAAGTATAATTCACCCCTCCACTTT
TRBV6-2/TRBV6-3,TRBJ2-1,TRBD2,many,CASTLSGRASNEQFF,TGTGCCAGCACCCTTAGCGGGAGGGCCAGCAATGAGCAGTTCTTC
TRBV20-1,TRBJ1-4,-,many,CSASTDPNEKLFF,TGCAGTGCTAGCACTGACCCGAATGAAAAACTGTTTTTT
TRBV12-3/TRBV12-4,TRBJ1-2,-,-,CASSPVGGGNYGYTF,TGTGCCAGCAGTCCAGTGGGGGGCGGAAACTATGGCTACACCTTC
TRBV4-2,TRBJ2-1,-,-,CASSGRDLAFSRYNEQFF,TGTGCCAGCAGCGGACGGGACTTAGCCTTTTCGAGGTACAATGAGCAGTTCTTC
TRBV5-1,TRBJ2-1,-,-,CASSKSDYWSEQFF,TGCGCCAGCAGCAAGTCGGACTATTGGTCTGAGCAGTTCTTC
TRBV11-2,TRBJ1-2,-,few,CASRFPGTNNYGYTF,TGTGCCAGCAGGTTTCCGGGAACAAATAACTATGGCTACACCTTC
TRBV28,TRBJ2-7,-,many,CASTAYSYEQYF,TGTGCCAGCACGGCGTATTCCTACGAGCAGTACTTC
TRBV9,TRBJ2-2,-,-,CASSPRGGPTGELFF,TGTGCCAGCAGCCCCCGCGGAGGACCCACCGGGGAGCTGTTTTTT
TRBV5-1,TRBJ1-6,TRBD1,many,CASSPDRGNSPLHF,TGCGCCAGCAGCCCGGACAGGGGTAATTCACCCCTCCACTTT
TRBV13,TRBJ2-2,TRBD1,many,CASSLSTGISNTGELFF,TGTGCCAGCAGCTTATCGACAGGGATATCGAACACCGGGGAGCTGTTTTTT
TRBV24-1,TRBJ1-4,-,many,CATSDPSIKATNEKLFF,TGTGCCACCAGTGATCCAAGTATTAAGGCAACTAATGAAAAACTGTTTTTT
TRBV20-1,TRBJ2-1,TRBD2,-,CSADSGGFGEQFF,TGCAGTGCAGATAGCGGGGGGTTTGGTGAGCAGTTCTTC
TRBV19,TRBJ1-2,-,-,CASSIGWAFYGYTF,TGTGCCAGTAGTATCGGCTGGGCCTTCTATGGCTACACCTTC
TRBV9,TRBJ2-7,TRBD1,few,CASSVGDRVYEQYF,TGTGCCAGCAGCGTAGGTGACAGGGTGTACGAGCAGTACTTC
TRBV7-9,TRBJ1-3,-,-,CASRGLNIYF,TGTGCCAGCAGAGGACTGAACATATATTTT
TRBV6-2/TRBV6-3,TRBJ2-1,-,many,CASSRTRDNEQFF,TGTGCCAGCAGCCGGACCCGGGACAATGAGCAGTTCTTC
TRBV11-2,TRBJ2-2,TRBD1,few,CASSLTGVYTGELFF,TGTGCCAGCAGCTTGACAGGGGTATACACCGGGGAGCTGTTTTTT
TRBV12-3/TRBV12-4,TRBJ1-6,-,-,CASSFRSSGGHNSPLHF,TGTGCCAGCAGTTTTCGGTCCTCGGGGGGTCATAATTCACCCCTCCACTTT
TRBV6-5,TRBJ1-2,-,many,CASSYSRINYGYTF,TGTGCCAGCAGTTACTCGAGAATTAACTATGGCTACACCTTC